This record covers a single T cell receptor beta chain. Reverse transcription used roughly 0.5 to 1 ug RNA and random hexamers. Amplification of TCR beta CDR3 spanned 54 Vbeta and 13 Jbeta via immunoSEQ multiplex PCR. A single record per CDR3 protein comes from TCRdb applying MiXCR to the immunoSEQ multiplex PCR reads. The profile shows tens of thousands of distinct CDR3 sequences, approximately 95% of them singletons. These data are taken from a study of CD8 T cells in Susac syndrome. V was shortened by 3 bases and J by 5 bases, with 12 bases between the two germline ends. Germline-derived CDR1 and CDR2 are DFQATT and SNEGSKA (reference sequence). CDR3 length: 13 amino acids.

Input material: CD8+ T cells from PBMCs. This chain connects TRBV20-1 to TRBJ2-3, with a weak D call TRBD2 (5 bases). The sequence came from a human donor with Susac syndrome. This CDR3 reads CSASSPEVDTQYF. The CDR3 DNA is TGCAGTGCTAGTAGCCCGGAGGTAGATACGCAGTATTTT.